This TCR beta chain was sequenced in a study of siplizumab effects on memory and regulatory T cells. Note on this clone: Its antigen remains unknown.

Study-wide results and limits: Sequences below about 10^-5 frequency were poorly captured. As a result, only a minor fraction of alloreactive clones mapped to unstimulated subsets. It seemed that naive T cells were more diverse than memory cells and were major contributors to the alloresponse.

Libraries were prepared by immunoSEQ multiplex PCR; TCRdb keeps only in-frame clonotypes and omits some of them. The sample includes about 100,000 clones, approximately 94% of them seen just once. This CDR3 contains 14 residues. From germline, CDR1 is SGHRS and CDR2 YFSETQ. Trimming pared 2 bases from V and 5 bases from J, leaving 10 bases between. The receptor was isolated from a human donor in good health. The specimen was non-Treg CD4+ T cells sorted from blood. V gene TRBV5-1 combines with J gene TRBJ2-2, with D uncertain. This chain's CDR3 is CASSFDPATGELFF. The DNA of the CDR3 is TGCGCCAGCAGCTTCGACCCGGCTACCGGGGAGCTGTTTTTT.